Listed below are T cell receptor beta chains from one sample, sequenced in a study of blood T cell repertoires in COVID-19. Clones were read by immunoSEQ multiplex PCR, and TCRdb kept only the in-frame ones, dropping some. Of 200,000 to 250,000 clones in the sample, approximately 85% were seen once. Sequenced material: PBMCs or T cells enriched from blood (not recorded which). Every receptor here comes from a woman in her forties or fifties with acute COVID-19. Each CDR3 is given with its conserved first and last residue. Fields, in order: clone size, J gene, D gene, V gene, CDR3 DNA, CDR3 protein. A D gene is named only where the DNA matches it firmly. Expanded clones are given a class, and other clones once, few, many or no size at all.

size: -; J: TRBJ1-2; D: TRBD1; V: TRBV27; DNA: TGTGCCAGCAGCCAGGACAGGGGGAGAGGTGGCTACACCTTC; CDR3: CASSQDRGRGGYTF
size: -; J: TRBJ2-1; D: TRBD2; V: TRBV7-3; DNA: TGTGCCAGCAGCCCGGCTCATAGACTAGCGGGGGTGTACAATGAGCAGTTCTTC; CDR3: CASSPAHRLAGVYNEQFF
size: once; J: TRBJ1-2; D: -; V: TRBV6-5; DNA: TGTGCCAGCAGTTACGCGGCGGCCCACTATGGCTACACCTTC; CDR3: CASSYAAAHYGYTF
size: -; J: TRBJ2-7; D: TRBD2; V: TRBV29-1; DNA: TGCAGCGTTCTAGGGACTAGCGGCTACGAGCAGTACTTC; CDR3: CSVLGTSGYEQYF
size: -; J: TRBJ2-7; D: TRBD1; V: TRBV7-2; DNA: TGTGCCAGCAGTCAGGCCGGGACAGGGAACTACGAGCAGTACTTC; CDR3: CASSQAGTGNYEQYF
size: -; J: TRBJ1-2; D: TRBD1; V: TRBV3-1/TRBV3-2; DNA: TGTGCCAGCAGCCAATCTAGGACAGGGGAAGGGGGCTACACCTTC; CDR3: CASSQSRTGEGGYTF
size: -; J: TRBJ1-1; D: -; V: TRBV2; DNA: TGTGCCAGCAGTGAAGCGCTTAGGCAGGGAGAAGCTTTCTTT; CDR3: CASSEALRQGEAFF
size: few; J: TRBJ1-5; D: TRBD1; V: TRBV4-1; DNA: TGCGCCAGCAGCCAACAGGACAGGGGTAGCAATCAGCCCCAGCATTTT; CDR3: CASSQQDRGSNQPQHF
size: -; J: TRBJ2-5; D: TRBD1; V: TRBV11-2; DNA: TGTGCCAGCAGCCGGGTACAGGGGGCCTGGGAGACCCAGTACTTC; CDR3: CASSRVQGAWETQYF
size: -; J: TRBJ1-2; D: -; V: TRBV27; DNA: TGTGCCAGCGGGTCACAGGTCCCCTATGGCTACACCTTC; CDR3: CASGSQVPYGYTF
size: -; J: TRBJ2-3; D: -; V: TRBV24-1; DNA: TGTGCCACCAGTGATTCGCCGGCGTGGGGGGGCCCTAGCACAGATACGCAGTATTTT; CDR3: CATSDSPAWGGPSTDTQYF
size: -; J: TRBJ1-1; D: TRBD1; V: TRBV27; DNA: TGTGCCAGCAGTTTACTCCGACAGGGGGGGACTGAAGCTTTCTTT; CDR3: CASSLLRQGGTEAFF
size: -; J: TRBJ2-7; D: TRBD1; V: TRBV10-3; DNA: TGTGCCATCAGTGATTTGGGACAGAAAAGCTCCTACGAGCAGTACTTC; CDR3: CAISDLGQKSSYEQYF
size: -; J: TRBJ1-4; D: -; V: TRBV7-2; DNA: TGTGCCAGCAGCCCTCCAACTAATGAAAAACTGTTTTTT; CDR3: CASSPPTNEKLFF
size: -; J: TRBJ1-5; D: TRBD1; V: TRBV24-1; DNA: TGTGCCACGTCCGACAGGGGGTCTGACAATCAGCCCCAGCATTTT; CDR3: CATSDRGSDNQPQHF
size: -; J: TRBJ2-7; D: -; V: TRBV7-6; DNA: TGTGCCAGCAGCTTGGGGGCAGAGTACGAGCAGTACTTC; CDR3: CASSLGAEYEQYF
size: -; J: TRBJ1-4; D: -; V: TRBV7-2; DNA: TGTGCCAGCAGCCCACAGGGTTTCCGGGAAAAACTGTTTTTT; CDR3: CASSPQGFREKLFF
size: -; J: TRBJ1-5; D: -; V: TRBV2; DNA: TGTGCCAGCAGAGGGACAACGGGCAATCAGCCCCAGCATTTT; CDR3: CASRGTTGNQPQHF
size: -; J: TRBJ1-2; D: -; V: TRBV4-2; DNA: TGTGCCAGCAGCCAAAAGAGGGTCGTAACTGGCTACACCTTC; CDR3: CASSQKRVVTGYTF
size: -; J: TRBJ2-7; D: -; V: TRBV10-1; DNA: TGCGCCAGCAGCCTAGCATTATCCTACGAGCAGTACTTC; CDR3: CASSLALSYEQYF
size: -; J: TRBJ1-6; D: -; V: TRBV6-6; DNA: TGTGCCAGCAGTTACTCGGTGAAGGGAGCTAATTCACCCCTCCACTTT; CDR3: CASSYSVKGANSPLHF
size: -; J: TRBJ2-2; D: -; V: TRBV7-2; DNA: TGTGCCAGCAGCTTTCGGGTCAACGGGGAGCTGTTTTTT; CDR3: CASSFRVNGELFF